The source of this TCR beta chain is a study of naive and memory T cell subsets. Study-level findings and limits: In naive cells, over 85% of TCR sequences were seen only once.

This clonotype was seen at least ten times. Antigen unknown. Both TRBC1 and TRBC2 were covered by a beta constant-region primer of two equimolar oligonucleotides. The ligated cDNA underwent four PCR rounds using SP2 and nested alpha and beta constant-region primers. TCRdb re-analysed the UMI-ligation and nested PCR reads in MiXCR, keeping a single row per CDR3 protein. The data hold approximately 9,300 distinct CDR3 sequences, with about 6% observed a single time. CDR3 length equals 15 residues. With 6 bases clipped from V and 4 bases from J, the junction kept 10 bases outside the gene matches. Germline-derived CDR1 and CDR2 are DFQATT and SNEGSKA (reference sequence).

This clonotype was sampled from a human donor in good health. The chain joins TRBV20-1 to TRBJ1-4; TRBD1 aligns across 8 bases. Sequencing input: CD4+ TEMRA cells from blood. The subset here: effector memory re-expressing CD45RA, CD45RA+ CD27-. CDR3 DNA sequence: TGCAGTGCCCGAAAGAGACAGGGGTTTAATGAAAAACTGTTTTTT. It translates to CSARKRQGFNEKLFF.